This T cell receptor (beta chain) was obtained from a study of control samples from healthy donors and cancer patients. Looked up from germline, CDR1 is LNHDA and CDR2 is SQIVND (reference sequence). The V and J ends lost 2 bases and 8 bases, in that order; junction bases with no gene match: 10. The CDR3 runs to 16 residues. Method: immunoSEQ multiplex PCR; TCRdb's copy keeps in-frame clones and lacks some. The sample has 100,000 to 150,000 clones, roughly 92% seen once. Source material: blood. The genes are TRBV19 and TRBJ1-4, with TRBD1 matching 8 bases. The receptor was isolated from a man between 18 and 35 years old in good health. In DNA, the CDR3 is TGTGCCAGTAGTATACCCTCGGACAGGGTGGTCGAAAAACTGTTTTTT. This translates into CASSIPSDRVVEKLFF.